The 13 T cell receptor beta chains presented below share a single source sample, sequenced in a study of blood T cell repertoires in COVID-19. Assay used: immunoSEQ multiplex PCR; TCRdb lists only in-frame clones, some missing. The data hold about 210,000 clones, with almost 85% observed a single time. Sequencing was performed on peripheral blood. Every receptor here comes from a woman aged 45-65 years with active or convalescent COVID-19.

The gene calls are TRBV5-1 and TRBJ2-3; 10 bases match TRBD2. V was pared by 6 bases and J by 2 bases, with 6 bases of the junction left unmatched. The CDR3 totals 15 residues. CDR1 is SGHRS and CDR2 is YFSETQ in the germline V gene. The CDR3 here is CASIEGLASTDTQYF. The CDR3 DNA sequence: TGCGCCAGCATAGAGGGACTAGCGTCCACAGATACGCAGTATTTT.

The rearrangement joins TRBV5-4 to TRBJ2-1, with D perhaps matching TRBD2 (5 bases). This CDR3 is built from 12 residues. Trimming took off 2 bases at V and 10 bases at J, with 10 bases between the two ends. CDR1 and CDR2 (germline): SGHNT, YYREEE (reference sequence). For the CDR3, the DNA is TGTGCCAGCAGCTTTGACTACACGGAGCAGTTCTTC. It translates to CASSFDYTEQFF.

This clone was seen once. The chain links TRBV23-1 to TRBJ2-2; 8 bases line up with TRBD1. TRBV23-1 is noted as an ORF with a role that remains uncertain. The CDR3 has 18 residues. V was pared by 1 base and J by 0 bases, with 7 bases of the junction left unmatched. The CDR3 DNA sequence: TGCGCCAGCAGTCAATGCGCAGGGGGCCACGCGAACACCGGGGAGCTGTTTTTT. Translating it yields CASSQCAGGHANTGELFF.

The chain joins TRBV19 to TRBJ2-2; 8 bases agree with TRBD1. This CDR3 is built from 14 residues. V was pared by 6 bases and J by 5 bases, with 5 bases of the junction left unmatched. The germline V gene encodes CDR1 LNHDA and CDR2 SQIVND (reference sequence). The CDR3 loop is CASRINRGTGELFF. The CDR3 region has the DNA TGTGCCAGTAGGATCAACAGGGGGACCGGGGAGCTGTTTTTT.

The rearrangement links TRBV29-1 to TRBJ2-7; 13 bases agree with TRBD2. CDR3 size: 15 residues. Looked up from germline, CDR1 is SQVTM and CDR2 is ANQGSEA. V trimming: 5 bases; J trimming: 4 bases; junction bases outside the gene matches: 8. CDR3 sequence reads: CSVRLAGGSGYEQYF. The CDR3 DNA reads TGCAGCGTTCGACTAGCGGGAGGCAGTGGGTACGAGCAGTACTTC.

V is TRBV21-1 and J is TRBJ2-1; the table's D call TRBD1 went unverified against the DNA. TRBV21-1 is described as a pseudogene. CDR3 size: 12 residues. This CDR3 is CASNYRGGEQFF. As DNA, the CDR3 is TGTGCCAGCAACTACAGGGGTGGTGAGCAGTTCTTC.

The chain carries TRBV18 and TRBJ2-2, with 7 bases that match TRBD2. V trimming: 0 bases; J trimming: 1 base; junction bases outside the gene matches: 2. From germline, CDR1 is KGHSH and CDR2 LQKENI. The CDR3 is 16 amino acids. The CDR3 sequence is CASSPPLAVNTGELFF. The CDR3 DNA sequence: TGTGCCAGCTCACCACCGCTAGCGGTGAACACCGGGGAGCTGTTTTTT.

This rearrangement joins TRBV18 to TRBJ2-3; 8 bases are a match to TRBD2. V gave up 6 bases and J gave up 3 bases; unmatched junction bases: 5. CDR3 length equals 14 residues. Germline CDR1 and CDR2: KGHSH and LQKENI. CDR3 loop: CASSYSGATDTQYF. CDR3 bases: TGTGCCAGCTCCTATAGCGGGGCTACAGATACGCAGTATTTT.

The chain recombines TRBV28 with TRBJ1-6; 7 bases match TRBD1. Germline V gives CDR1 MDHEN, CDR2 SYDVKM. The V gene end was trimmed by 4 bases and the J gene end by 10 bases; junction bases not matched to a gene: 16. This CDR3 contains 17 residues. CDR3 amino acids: CASSSFPGQLGKSPLHF. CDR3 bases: TGTGCCAGCAGTTCCTTCCCGGGACAGCTGGGAAAGTCACCCCTCCACTTT.

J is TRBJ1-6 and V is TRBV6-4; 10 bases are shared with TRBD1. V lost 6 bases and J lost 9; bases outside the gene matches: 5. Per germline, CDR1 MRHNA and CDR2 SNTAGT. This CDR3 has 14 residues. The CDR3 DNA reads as TGTGCCAGCAGCGAGGGACAGGGGAGTTCACCCCTCCACTTT. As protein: CASSEGQGSSPLHF.

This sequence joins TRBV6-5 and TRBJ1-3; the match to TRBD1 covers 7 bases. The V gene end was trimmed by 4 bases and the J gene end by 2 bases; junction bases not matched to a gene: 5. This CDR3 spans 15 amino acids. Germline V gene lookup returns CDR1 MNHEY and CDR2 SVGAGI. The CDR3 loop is CASSLTGFPGNTIYF. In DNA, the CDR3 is TGTGCCAGCAGTTTGACAGGGTTTCCTGGAAACACCATATATTTT.

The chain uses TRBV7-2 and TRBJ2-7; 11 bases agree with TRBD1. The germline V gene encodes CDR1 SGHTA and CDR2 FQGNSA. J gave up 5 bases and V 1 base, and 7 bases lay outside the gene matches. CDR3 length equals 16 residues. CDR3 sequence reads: CASSLGAGTGGHEQYF. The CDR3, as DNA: TGTGCCAGCAGCTTAGGGGCCGGGACAGGGGGTCACGAGCAGTACTTC.

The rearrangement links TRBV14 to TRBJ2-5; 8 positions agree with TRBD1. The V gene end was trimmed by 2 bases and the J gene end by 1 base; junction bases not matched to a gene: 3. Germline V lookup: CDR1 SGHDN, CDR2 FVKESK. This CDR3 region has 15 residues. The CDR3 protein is CASSQSTGGQETQYF. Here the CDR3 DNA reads TGTGCCAGCAGCCAATCTACAGGGGGCCAAGAGACCCAGTACTTC. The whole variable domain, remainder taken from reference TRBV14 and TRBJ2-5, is EAGVTQFPSHSVIEKGQTVTLRCDPISGHDNLYWYRRVMGKEIKFLLHFVKESKQDESGMPNNRFLAERTGGTYSTLKVQPAELEDSGVYFCASSQSTGGQETQYFGPGTRLLVL.